The clone carrying this TCR beta chain was found many times. Its antigen is undetermined. The data originate from a study of T cell repertoires in cytomegalovirus infection. TCRdb re-called the reads with MiXCR, one entry per CDR3 protein. This sample has about 110,000 distinct CDR3 sequences, with about 30% found just once. Points from the study as a whole: Summed public TCR beta family frequency identified CMV carriers bearing the relevant HLA.

The sample consisted of CD8+ T cells from cultured PBMCs, taken from culture after CMV antigen stimulation. The TCR was taken from a human donor in good health (CMV status not recorded). Some clones in this sample may be carry-over from other donors' samples.

The DNA for the CDR3 is TGTGCCACCAGTGATCCCACAGGGTACAATGAGCAGTTCTTC. Protein product: CATSDPTGYNEQFF. The chain is built from TRBV24-1 and TRBJ2-1; D perhaps matches TRBD1 (6 bases). Germline CDR1 KGHDR, CDR2 SFDVKD. With 3 bases removed from V and 4 bases from J, the gap between germline ends came to 9 bases. The CDR3 spans 14 residues.